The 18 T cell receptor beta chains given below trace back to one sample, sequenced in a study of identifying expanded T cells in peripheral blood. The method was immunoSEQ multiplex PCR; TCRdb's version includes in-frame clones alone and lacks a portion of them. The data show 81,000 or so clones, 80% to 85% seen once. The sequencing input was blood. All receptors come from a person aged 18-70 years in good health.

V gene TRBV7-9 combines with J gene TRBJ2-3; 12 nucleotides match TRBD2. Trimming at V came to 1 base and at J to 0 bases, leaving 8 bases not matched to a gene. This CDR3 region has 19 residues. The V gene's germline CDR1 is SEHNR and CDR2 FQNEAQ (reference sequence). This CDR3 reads CASSLGLAGDISSTDTQYF. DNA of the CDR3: TGTGCCAGCAGCTTAGGACTAGCGGGAGACATCTCTAGCACAGATACGCAGTATTTT.

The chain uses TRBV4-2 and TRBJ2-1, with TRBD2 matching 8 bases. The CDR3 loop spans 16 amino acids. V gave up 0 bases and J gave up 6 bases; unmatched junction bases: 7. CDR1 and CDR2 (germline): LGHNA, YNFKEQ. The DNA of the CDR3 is TGTGCCAGCAGCCAAGAAGCAGCGGGAGCTGGCAATGAGCAGTTCTTC. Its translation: CASSQEAAGAGNEQFF.

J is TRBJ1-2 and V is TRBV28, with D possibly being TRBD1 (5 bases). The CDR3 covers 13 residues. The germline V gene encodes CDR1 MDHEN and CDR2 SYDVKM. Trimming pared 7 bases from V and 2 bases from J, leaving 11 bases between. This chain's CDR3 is CASTWRDNYGYTF. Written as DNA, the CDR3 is TGTGCCAGCACCTGGCGGGACAACTATGGCTACACCTTC.

In nucleotides, the CDR3 is TGTGCCAGCAGTGTCTCCGGGTGGGAGAACACTGAAGCTTTCTTT. Protein sequence: CASSVSGWENTEAFF. The rearrangement links TRBV6-4 to TRBJ1-1, with D uncertain. The germline V and J ends were trimmed by 4 bases and 1 base, with 13 bases remaining between them. The CDR3 has 15 residues. Per the germline V gene, CDR1 is MRHNA and CDR2 is SNTAGT.

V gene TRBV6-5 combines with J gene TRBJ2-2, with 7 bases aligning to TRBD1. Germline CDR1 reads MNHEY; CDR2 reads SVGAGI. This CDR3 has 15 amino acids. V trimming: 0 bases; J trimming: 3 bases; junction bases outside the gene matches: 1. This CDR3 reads CASSYSGQHTGELFF. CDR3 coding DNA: TGTGCCAGCAGTTACTCGGGACAGCACACCGGGGAGCTGTTTTTT.

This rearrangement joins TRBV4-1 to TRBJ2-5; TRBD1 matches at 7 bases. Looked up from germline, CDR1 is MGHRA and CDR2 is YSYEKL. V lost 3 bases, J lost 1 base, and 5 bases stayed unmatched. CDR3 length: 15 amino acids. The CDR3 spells CASSQTTGTQETQYF. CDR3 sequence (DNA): TGCGCCAGCAGCCAGACGACAGGGACCCAAGAGACCCAGTACTTC.

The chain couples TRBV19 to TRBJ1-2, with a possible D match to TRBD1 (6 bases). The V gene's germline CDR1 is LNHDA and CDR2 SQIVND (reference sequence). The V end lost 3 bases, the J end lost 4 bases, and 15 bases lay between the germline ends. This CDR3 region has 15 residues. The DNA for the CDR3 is TGTGCCAGTAGTATTGGGGGCTCTCGTATCTATGGCTACACCTTC. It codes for CASSIGGSRIYGYTF.

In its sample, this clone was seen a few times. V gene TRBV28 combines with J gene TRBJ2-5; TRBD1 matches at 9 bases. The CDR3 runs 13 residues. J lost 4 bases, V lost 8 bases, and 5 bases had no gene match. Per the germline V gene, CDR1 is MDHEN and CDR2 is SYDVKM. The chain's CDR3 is CASATGGGETQYF. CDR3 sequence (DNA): TGTGCCAGCGCTACAGGGGGCGGAGAGACCCAGTACTTC.

The CDR3 sequence: CASSYSKGAWEQYF. Written as DNA, the CDR3 is TGTGCCAGCAGTTACTCGAAGGGGGCTTGGGAGCAGTACTTC. V is TRBV6-5 and J is TRBJ2-7, with TRBD1 matching over 7 bases. This CDR3 region has 14 residues. V was clipped by 0 bases and J by 7 bases; unmatched bases: 6. The germline V gene encodes CDR1 MNHEY and CDR2 SVGAGI.

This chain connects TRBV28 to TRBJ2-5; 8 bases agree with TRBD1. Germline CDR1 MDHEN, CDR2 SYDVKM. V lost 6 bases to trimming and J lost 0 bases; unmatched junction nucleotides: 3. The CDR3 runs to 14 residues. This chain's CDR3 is CASRRTGYQETQYF. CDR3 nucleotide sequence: TGTGCCAGCAGGCGGACAGGGTACCAAGAGACCCAGTACTTC.

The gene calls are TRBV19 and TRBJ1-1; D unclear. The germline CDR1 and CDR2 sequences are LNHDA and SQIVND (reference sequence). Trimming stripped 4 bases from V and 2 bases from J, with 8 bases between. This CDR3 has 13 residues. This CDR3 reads CASSRVGNTEAFF. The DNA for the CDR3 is TGTGCCAGTAGTAGGGTGGGTAACACTGAAGCTTTCTTT.

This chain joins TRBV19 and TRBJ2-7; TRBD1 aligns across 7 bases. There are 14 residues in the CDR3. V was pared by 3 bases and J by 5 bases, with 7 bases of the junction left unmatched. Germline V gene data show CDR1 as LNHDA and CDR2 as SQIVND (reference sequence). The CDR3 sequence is CASSMVRGIHEQYF. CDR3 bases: TGTGCCAGTAGTATGGTCAGGGGGATCCACGAGCAGTACTTC.

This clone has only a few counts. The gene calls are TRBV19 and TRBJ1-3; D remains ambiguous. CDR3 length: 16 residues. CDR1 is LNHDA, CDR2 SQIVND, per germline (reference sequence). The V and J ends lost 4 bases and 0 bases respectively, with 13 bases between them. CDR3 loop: CASSTLTDPSGNTIYF. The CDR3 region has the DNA TGTGCCAGTAGTACCCTGACGGATCCCTCTGGAAACACCATATATTTT.

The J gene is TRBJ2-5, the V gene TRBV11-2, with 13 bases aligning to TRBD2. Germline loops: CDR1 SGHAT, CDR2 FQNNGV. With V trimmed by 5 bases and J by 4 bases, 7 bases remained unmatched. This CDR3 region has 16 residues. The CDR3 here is CASSTGLAGVGETQYF. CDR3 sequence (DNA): TGTGCCAGCAGCACAGGACTAGCGGGAGTGGGAGAGACCCAGTACTTC. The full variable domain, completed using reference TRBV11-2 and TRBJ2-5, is EAGVAQSPRYKIIEKRQSVAFWCNPISGHATLYWYQQILGQGPKLLIQFQNNGVVDDSQLPKDRFSAERLKGVDSTLKIQPAKLEDSAVYLCASSTGLAGVGETQYFGPGTRLLVL.

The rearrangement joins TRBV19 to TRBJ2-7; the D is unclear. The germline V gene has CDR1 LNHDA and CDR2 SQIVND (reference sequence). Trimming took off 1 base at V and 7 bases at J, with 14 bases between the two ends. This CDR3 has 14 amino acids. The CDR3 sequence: CASSIGLEGEEQYF. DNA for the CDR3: TGTGCCAGTAGTATAGGCCTCGAAGGAGAGGAGCAGTACTTC. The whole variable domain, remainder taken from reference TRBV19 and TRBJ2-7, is DGGITQSPKYLFRKEGQNVTLSCEQNLNHDAMYWYRQDPGQGLRLIYYSQIVNDFQKGDIAEGYSVSREKKESFPLTVTSAQKNPTAFYLCASSIGLEGEEQYFGPGTRLTVT.

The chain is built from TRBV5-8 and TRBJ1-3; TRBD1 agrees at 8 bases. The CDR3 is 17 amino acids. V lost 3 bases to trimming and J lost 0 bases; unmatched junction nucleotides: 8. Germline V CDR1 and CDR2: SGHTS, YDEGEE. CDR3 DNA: TGTGCCAGCAGCTCGGGACAGGCAGCGGTCTCTGGAAACACCATATATTTT. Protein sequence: CASSSGQAAVSGNTIYF.

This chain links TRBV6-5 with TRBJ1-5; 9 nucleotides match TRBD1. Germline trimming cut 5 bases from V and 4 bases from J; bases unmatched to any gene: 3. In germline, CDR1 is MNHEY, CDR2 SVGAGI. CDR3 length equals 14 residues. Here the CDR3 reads CASSKDRGNQPQHF. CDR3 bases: TGTGCCAGCAGTAAGGACAGGGGTAATCAGCCCCAGCATTTT.

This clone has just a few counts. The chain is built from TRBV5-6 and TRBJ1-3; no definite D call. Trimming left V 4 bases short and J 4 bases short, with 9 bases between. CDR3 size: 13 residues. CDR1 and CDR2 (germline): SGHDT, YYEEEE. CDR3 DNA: TGTGCCAGCAGCCCCGAAGTCGGAAACACCATATATTTT. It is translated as CASSPEVGNTIYF.